One and the same sample provided the 11 T cell receptor beta chains below, sequenced in a study of T cell responses to AZD1222 COVID-19 vaccine. Data came from immunoSEQ multiplex PCR; TCRdb stores just in-frame clones and leaves some out. The profile covers some 100,000 clones, with just under 90% appearing a single time and roughly 3% taken by the ten largest. Sequencing used peripheral blood, obtained on day 0 of AZD1222 vaccination. These receptors all stem from an adult in good health.

This clone was seen once. The genes are TRBV9 and TRBJ2-5; the D is unclear. Trimming cost V 4 bases and J 2 bases, with 9 bases left between them. CDR3 length: 13 amino acids. Germline-derived CDR1 and CDR2 are SGDLS and YYNGEE. CDR3 nucleotides: TGTGCCAGCAGCCCCCTCTTACAAGAGACCCAGTACTTC. This sequence encodes CASSPLLQETQYF. Supplemented by reference TRBV9 and TRBJ2-5, the full variable domain reads DSGVTQTPKHLITATGQRVTLRCSPRSGDLSVYWYQQSLDQGLQFLIQYYNGEERAKGNILERFSAQQFPDLHSELNLSSLELGDSALYFCASSPLLQETQYFGPGTRLLVL.

A single count supports this clone. The chain has TRBV28 and TRBJ2-3, with 13 bases aligning to TRBD2. Germline V gives CDR1 MDHEN, CDR2 SYDVKM. CDR3 length: 17 amino acids. J gave up 6 bases and V 5 bases, and 11 bases lay outside the gene matches. The CDR3 sequence is CASSASTSGGAWDTQYF. In DNA form, the CDR3 reads TGTGCCAGCAGTGCTTCTACTAGCGGGGGGGCCTGGGATACGCAGTATTTT.

In DNA, the CDR3 is TGTGCCAGTAGTATGGGTCCGGGTCAGCCCCAGCATTTT. It translates to CASSMGPGQPQHF. V is TRBV19 and J is TRBJ1-5; D remains ambiguous. Trimming pared 3 bases from V and 6 bases from J, leaving 9 bases between. This CDR3 has 13 amino acids. The germline CDR1 and CDR2 sequences are LNHDA and SQIVND (reference sequence).

The table lists this clone with a few counts. The rearrangement links TRBV19 to TRBJ1-6, with TRBD1 identical over 10 bases. Germline V gives CDR1 LNHDA, CDR2 SQIVND (reference sequence). V gave up 8 bases and J gave up 6 bases; unmatched junction bases: 10. CDR3 length: 16 amino acids. The CDR3 nucleotides read TGTGCCAGTGGGAAGAGAGGGACAGGGGCTAATTCACCCCTCCACTTT. Translation gives CASGKRGTGANSPLHF.

This clone was observed once. The V call is TRBV6-5, the J call TRBJ2-2, with D unclear. The V end lost 2 bases, the J end lost 1 base, and 8 bases lay between the germline ends. Per the germline V gene, CDR1 is MNHEY and CDR2 is SVGAGI. This CDR3 contains 15 residues. The CDR3 spells CASSYRTVNTGELFF. CDR3 bases: TGTGCCAGCAGTTACCGGACGGTGAACACCGGGGAGCTGTTTTTT.

This clone was observed a single time. V is TRBV12-5 and J is TRBJ2-2; 7 nucleotides align to TRBD2. The CDR3 spans 16 residues. CDR1 and CDR2 from the germline V gene are LGHNT and FRNRAP. After removal of 4 bases from V and 7 bases from J, the junction contained 12 bases not matched to a gene. CDR3 sequence (DNA): TGTGCTAGTGGTTCCTCCACGAGCGGGGCCGACGGGGAGCTGTTTTTT. Its translation is CASGSSTSGADGELFF.

V is TRBV27 and J is TRBJ1-6; 10 nucleotides agree with TRBD1. This CDR3 contains 17 residues. CDR1 MNHEY and CDR2 SMNVEV come from the germline V gene (reference sequence). Trimming took 10 bases from V and 3 from J; bases not matched to a gene: 12. CDR3 amino acids: CATSPTGGINYNSPLHF. The CDR3 DNA is TGTGCCACCTCCCCGACAGGGGGCATTAACTATAATTCACCCCTCCACTTT.

Here the CDR3 reads CASRSLGQGVRYGYTF. CDR3 coding DNA: TGTGCCAGCAGATCTTTGGGACAGGGGGTACGCTATGGCTACACCTTC. The chain uses TRBV27 and TRBJ1-2; 11 nucleotides match TRBD1. Germline lookup yields CDR1 MNHEY and CDR2 SMNVEV (reference sequence). J was trimmed by 4 bases and V by 6 bases; bases with no gene match: 10. This CDR3 comprises 16 residues.

This chain joins TRBV10-3 and TRBJ1-5; D might be TRBD1 (6 bases). CDR3 length: 13 amino acids. V was shortened by 2 bases and J by 4 bases, with 6 bases between the two germline ends. The germline V gene has CDR1 ENHRY and CDR2 SYGVKD. The CDR3: CAISEQGNQPQHF. CDR3 bases: TGTGCCATCAGTGAGCAGGGGAATCAGCCCCAGCATTTT.

The chain uses TRBV12-3 or TRBV12-4 and TRBJ1-1, with a weak D call TRBD1 (6 bases). V lost 7 bases, J lost 4 bases, and 13 bases lay in between. The CDR3 contains 13 residues. The CDR3 DNA follows: TGTGCCAGCAAAACAGGGTTTTTCACTGAAGCTTTCTTT. It codes for CASKTGFFTEAFF.

The chain joins TRBV5-5 to TRBJ2-3; D not resolved. The CDR3 is made up of 16 amino acids. CDR1 is SGHKS, CDR2 YYEKEE, per germline (reference sequence). Trimming removed 0 bases at V and 4 bases at J, with 15 bases between. CDR3 loop: CASSLGPGSWADTQYF. In DNA form, the CDR3 reads TGTGCCAGCAGCTTGGGCCCCGGGTCGTGGGCAGATACGCAGTATTTT.